Below, 15 T cell receptor beta chains from the same sample are listed, as sequenced in a study of cytomegalovirus exposure and HLA in healthy donors. Primers for the PCR totalled 60 Vbeta and 13 Jbeta. The table came from immunoSEQ multiplex PCR; TCRdb's copy has only in-frame clones and leaves some out. The data hold about 130,000 clones, with 76% observed a single time. The sequenced material came from PBMCs. Source of these receptors: a middle-aged man in good health and CMV-seronegative.

V usage is TRBV11-3 and J usage is TRBJ2-1; 9 nucleotides match TRBD2. Per germline, CDR1 SGHNT and CDR2 YENEEA. The CDR3 covers 16 residues. V was pared by 5 bases and J by 8 bases, with 13 bases of the junction left unmatched. The CDR3 spells CASSTVAGGPGYEQFF. CDR3 nucleotide sequence: TGTGCCAGCAGCACCGTTGCGGGAGGGCCAGGGTATGAGCAGTTCTTC.

This clone was picked up one time. V usage is TRBV27 and J usage is TRBJ1-2, with D perhaps matching TRBD1 (6 bases). The V and J ends lost 5 bases and 4 bases respectively, with 17 bases between them. CDR3 length: 15 residues. The germline CDR1 and CDR2 sequences are MNHEY and SMNVEV (reference sequence). Written as DNA, the CDR3 is TGTGCCAGCAGTCCCCGCAGGGGCGGAGGCTATGGCTACACCTTC. Translating it yields CASSPRRGGGYGYTF.

V is TRBV7-2 and J is TRBJ2-7; D may be TRBD1 (5 bases). V was trimmed by 5 bases and J by 0 bases, leaving 14 bases between them. The CDR3 consists of 15 residues. Germline lookup yields CDR1 SGHTA and CDR2 FQGNSA. The CDR3 DNA follows: TGTGCCAGCAGCGTAGGCCCGACAGCCTCCTACGAGCAGTACTTC. Its protein is CASSVGPTASYEQYF.

The chain's CDR3 is CAWSVLGSWADTQYF. CDR3 coding DNA: TGTGCCTGGAGTGTACTAGGAAGCTGGGCAGATACGCAGTATTTT. The chain carries TRBV30 and TRBJ2-3; TRBD2 is a possible D gene (5 bases). CDR1 GTSNPN and CDR2 SVGIG come from the germline V gene (reference sequence). The CDR3 length is 15 residues. With 0 bases removed from V and 4 bases from J, the gap between germline ends came to 14 bases.

A single count supports this clone. The rearrangement joins TRBV30 to TRBJ2-7; 7 bases match TRBD1. J lost 4 bases, V lost 4 bases, and 19 bases had no gene match. Germline V gives CDR1 GTSNPN, CDR2 SVGIG (reference sequence). CDR3 length: 17 residues. The CDR3 DNA follows: TGTGCCTGGACCAGGGACAGAGCTGGGGCTTTGGGGTACGAGCAGTACTTC. It yields the protein CAWTRDRAGALGYEQYF. Full variable domain (outside the CDR3, taken from reference TRBV30 and TRBJ2-7): SQTIHQWPATLVQPVGSPLSLECTVEGTSNPNLYWYRQAAGRGLQLLFYSVGIGQISSEVPQNLSASRPQDRQFILSSKKLLLSDSGFYLCAWTRDRAGALGYEQYFGPGTRLTVT.

V is TRBV4-3 and J is TRBJ2-1; D not resolved. Germline CDR1 LGHNA, CDR2 YSLEER. V was shortened by 1 base and J by 0 bases, with 7 bases between the two germline ends. CDR3 length: 15 residues. The CDR3 nucleotides are TGCGCCAGCAGCCAAGTTGATAGCTCCTACAATGAGCAGTTCTTC. Residues: CASSQVDSSYNEQFF.

On this clone itself: The CDR3 ends on some other residue instead of the conserved phenylalanine or tryptophan, so this is likely a read error. The chain joins TRBV5-5 to TRBJ1-1; D gene ambiguous. Germline V gene data show CDR1 as SGHKS and CDR2 as YYEKEE (reference sequence). The CDR3 is made up of 13 amino acids. Trimming removed 6 bases from V and 5 bases from J, with 14 bases in between. The CDR3, as DNA: TGTGCCAGCAATGTCCGGGGAGGGACTGAAGCTTTCCTT. Amino acid sequence: CASNVRGGTEAFL.

This sequence joins TRBV30 and TRBJ1-4, with 9 nucleotides matching TRBD1. J was trimmed by 8 bases and V by 5 bases; bases with no gene match: 9. The CDR3 sequence is 14 residues long. CDR1 and CDR2 from the germline V gene are GTSNPN and SVGIG (reference sequence). DNA for the CDR3: TGTGCCTGGGGAGGGGGGACAGGGACCGAAAAACTGTTTTTT. Its translation is CAWGGGTGTEKLFF.

This clone was found a few times. CDR3 protein: CASSPTGFGEAFF. The CDR3 nucleotides are TGTGCCAGCAGCCCCACAGGGTTCGGTGAAGCTTTCTTT. V and J are TRBV9 and TRBJ1-1; D is perhaps TRBD1 (6 bases). Germline V gives CDR1 SGDLS, CDR2 YYNGEE. V dropped 4 bases and J dropped 7 bases, with 14 bases sitting between them. The CDR3 runs 13 residues. Looking up the rest from reference TRBV9 and TRBJ1-1 gives the full variable domain: DSGVTQTPKHLITATGQRVTLRCSPRSGDLSVYWYQQSLDQGLQFLIQYYNGEERAKGNILERFSAQQFPDLHSELNLSSLELGDSALYFCASSPTGFGEAFFGQGTRLTVV.

V and J are TRBV2 and TRBJ1-5, with D uncertain. This CDR3 has 15 residues. Trimming shortened V by 5 bases and J by 2 bases, and 13 bases separated the two germline ends. Germline assignment: CDR1 SNHLY and CDR2 FYNNEI. CDR3 sequence: CASSLDFRGNQPQHF. The CDR3 region has the DNA TGTGCCAGCAGTCTGGATTTTCGGGGCAATCAGCCCCAGCATTTT. Full variable domain (outside the CDR3, taken from reference TRBV2 and TRBJ1-5): EPEVTQTPSHQVTQMGQEVILRCVPISNHLYFYWYRQILGQKVEFLVSFYNNEISEKSEIFDDQFSVERPDGSNFTLKIRSTKLEDSAMYFCASSLDFRGNQPQHFGDGTRLSIL.

This clone was seen more than once but under ten times. The chain has TRBV4-3 and TRBJ1-1; 8 bases are shared with TRBD1. Germline CDR1 is LGHNA and CDR2 is YSLEER. The CDR3 has 17 amino acids. The V segment lost 3 bases and the J segment 6 bases; nucleotides outside the gene matches: 15. The CDR3 spells CASSHPTPGQGRAEAFF. In DNA, the CDR3 is TGCGCCAGCAGCCATCCCACCCCCGGACAGGGACGCGCTGAAGCTTTCTTT.

This clone was seen a single time. The chain carries TRBV5-5 and TRBJ2-2; unclear D gene. This CDR3 is 17 amino acids long. V lost 4 bases, J lost 0 bases, and 16 bases lay in between. Germline V gives CDR1 SGHKS, CDR2 YYEKEE (reference sequence). CDR3 amino acids: CASSPKTTSANTGELFF. CDR3 DNA sequence: TGTGCCAGCAGCCCTAAAACGACTTCTGCGAACACCGGGGAGCTGTTTTTT.

V is TRBV11-2 and J is TRBJ2-7, with TRBD2 identical over 7 bases. V dropped 1 base and J dropped 4; count of bases not matched to a gene: 4. Germline assignment: CDR1 SGHAT and CDR2 FQNNGV. The CDR3 loop spans 14 amino acids. CDR3 amino acids: CASSLGEGLYEQYF. The CDR3 region has the DNA TGTGCCAGCAGCTTAGGGGAGGGCCTTTACGAGCAGTACTTC.

This clone was picked up a small number of times. This CDR3 reads CASREGLAGGTDTQYF. CDR3 in DNA: TGTGCCAGCAGGGAAGGACTAGCGGGGGGCACAGATACGCAGTATTTT. V gene TRBV9 combines with J gene TRBJ2-3; 13 positions match TRBD2. Trimming removed 5 bases from V and 1 base from J; junction bases left unmatched: 4. This CDR3 is built from 16 residues. CDR1 and CDR2 (germline): SGDLS, YYNGEE. Based on the CDR3 plus reference TRBV9 and TRBJ2-3, the full variable domain is DSGVTQTPKHLITATGQRVTLRCSPRSGDLSVYWYQQSLDQGLQFLIQYYNGEERAKGNILERFSAQQFPDLHSELNLSSLELGDSALYFCASREGLAGGTDTQYFGPGTRLTVL.

The chain is built from TRBV19 and TRBJ1-1, with D possibly being TRBD1 (5 bases). Per the germline V gene, CDR1 is LNHDA and CDR2 is SQIVND (reference sequence). There are 13 residues in the CDR3. V was trimmed by 5 bases and J by 3 bases, leaving 10 bases between them. CDR3 sequence reads: CASSFGGDTEAFF. CDR3 in DNA: TGTGCCAGTAGTTTTGGGGGGGACACTGAAGCTTTCTTT.